The entry below gives a single T cell receptor (beta chain) sequence along with its context. The antigen this receptor binds is unknown. One junction end does not reproduce the germline sequence, and a read error may be involved. The data were obtained in a study of memory CD4+ T cells and cytomegalovirus serostatus (dated 2019 in TCRdb). A note on the overall study: The approximately 35 healthy Belgian adults in the cohort included 9 who were CMV seropositive and approximately 24 who were CMV seronegative. CD4+ memory TCRbeta repertoires of a Belgian cohort with known cytomegalovirus serostatus were sequenced in order to replicate a published TCR-based CMV serostatus classifier. The investigation overall reported the following: Only CD4+CD45RO+ memory cells were sequenced, in contrast to the original study, in which naive and memory CD4+ and CD8+ populations were covered. For CMV serostatus prediction, a median bootstrapped AUC of approximately 0.95 was reached with the original framework, and a median bootstrapped AUC of roughly 0.92 was reached with a US-trained random forest. A median bootstrapped AUC of around 0.95 with a 95% CI of 0.76-1.00 was achieved on the Belgian cohort by the original-framework classifier. The results were interpreted as suggesting that the CMV-associated TCR signature is largely present in the CD4+ memory repertoire. Among the roughly 160 previously reported CMV-associated TCRbeta sequences, 60 to 70 showed up in the CD4+ memory repertoires, with each one found in between one and five individuals.

CDR1 SGHAT and CDR2 FQNNGV were looked up in the germline V gene. There are 15 amino acids in the CDR3, from cysteine to phenylalanine inclusive. Of all the DNA, just the CDR3 is kept, 45 bases in frame from base 1. Genomic DNA was extracted from sorted cells with the Quick-DNA Microprep Kit. Amplification of TCRbeta DNA was done with the immunoSEQ hsTCRbeta kit, following the protocol from the manufacturer. An Illumina MiSeq instrument was used to sequence the TCRbeta libraries. The source study handled its data this way. Following removal of out-of-frame sequences, 2 million to 2.5 million distinct TCRbeta sequences were retained, with an average of roughly 71,000 per individual. Each individual was scored according to the count of 150 or so previously reported CMV-associated TCRbeta sequences and the total productive distinct TCRbeta count. A beta-binomial model was reimplemented in Python, and random forests from scikit-learn, run with default parameters, were trained on data from the US cohort. Classifier performance on the Belgian cohort was reported as the median AUC with percentile confidence intervals calculated over 10,000 bootstrap iterations. The clones in this table, taken by TCRdb from immuneACCESS, are in-frame only. Not every clone is retained; where verified, under half of the shortfall comes from an unresolved V gene, and the cause of the rest is unknown. That table is the source of V, J and clone size, and D and trimming were worked out from the DNA. The table for this sample lists around 45,000 clones; over 60% of them were counted only once. Less than 2.5% of the sample is taken by the ten largest.

A FACSAria II was used to sort memory CD4+ T cells, defined as single viable CD3+CD4+CD8-CD45RO+ cells. To determine CMV serostatus, a Roche Elecsys assay was used that detects serum IgG against CMV pp150, pp28, p38 and p52. After thawing, total CD4+ T cells were enriched by positive selection with CD4 magnetic microbeads. The samples came from a separate study whose specific focus was interrogating the CD4+ T cell memory repertoire. Following standard operating procedures, peripheral blood mononuclear cells were isolated and cryopreserved, while serum was kept at -80 degrees C. CD3-PerCP (BW264/56), CD4-APC (RPA-T4), CD45RO-PE (UCHT1) and CD8-Pacific Orange (3B5) antibodies were used for staining, and non-viable cells were excluded with Sytox blue.

This receptor was identified in an adult in good health and CMV-seronegative. The rearrangement joined TRBV11-2 to TRBJ2-1, and 9 junction bases match TRBD1. Sequencing was performed on memory CD4+ T cells from blood. The base sequence is TGTGCCAGCAGCCTAGACAGGGGGTCCTACAATGAGCAGTTCTTC. Its product reads: CASSLDRGSYNEQFF.